Listed here is a single T cell receptor beta chain. Its antigen is currently unknown. The CDR3 is 15 residues long. Germline V lookup: CDR1 SGHDN, CDR2 FVKESK. Unmatched junction bases numbered 7, after V lost 1 base and J lost 8 bases. This sample is part of a study of cytomegalovirus exposure and HLA in healthy donors. Study-wide points: Productive status was seen about 87% or about 30% of the time for most TCR beta V segments in an earlier analysis. In vitro testing confirmed three CMV-associated chains as specific for CMV antigens. Many donors carried some public TCRs, although rarity characterized most TCR sequences. Prediction of most subjects' HLA-A and HLA-B alleles by TCR beta sequences was reportedly accurate.

The PCR contained 60 Vbeta and 13 Jbeta primers. Measured with immunoSEQ multiplex PCR; TCRdb has only the in-frame clones, and not every one. The repertoire has tens of thousands of clones, roughly 72% of them found once; the top ten carry around a fifth. Sequencing was carried out using PBMCs. This sequence was found in a woman in her 30s in good health and CMV-seropositive. This chain joins TRBV14 and TRBJ1-2; 10 nucleotides align to TRBD1. The CDR3 loop is CASSQVPGTGVGYTF. The CDR3 region has the DNA TGTGCCAGCAGCCAAGTTCCCGGGACAGGGGTCGGCTACACCTTC.